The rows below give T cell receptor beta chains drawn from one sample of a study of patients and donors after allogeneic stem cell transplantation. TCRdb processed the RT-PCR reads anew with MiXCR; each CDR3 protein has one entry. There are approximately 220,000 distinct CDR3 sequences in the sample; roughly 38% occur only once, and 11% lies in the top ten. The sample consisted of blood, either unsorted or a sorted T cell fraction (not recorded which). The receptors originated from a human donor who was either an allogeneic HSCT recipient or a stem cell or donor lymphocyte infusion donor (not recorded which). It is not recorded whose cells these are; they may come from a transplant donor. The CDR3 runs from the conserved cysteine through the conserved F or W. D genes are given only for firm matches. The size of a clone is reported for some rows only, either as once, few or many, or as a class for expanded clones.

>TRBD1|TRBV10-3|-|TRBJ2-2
CATEDRGGGELFF
TGTGCCACCGAGGACAGGGGAGGTGGGGAGCTGTTTTTT
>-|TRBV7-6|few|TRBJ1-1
CASSLTKSANTEAFF
TGTGCCAGCAGCTTAACTAAAAGTGCCAACACTGAAGCTTTCTTT
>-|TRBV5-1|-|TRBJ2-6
CASSIESSGANVLTF
TGCGCCAGCAGCATTGAGAGCTCTGGGGCCAACGTCCTGACTTTC
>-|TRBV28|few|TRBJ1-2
CASSRPGTIYGYTF
TGTGCCAGCAGCCGACCCGGGACGATTTATGGCTACACCTTC
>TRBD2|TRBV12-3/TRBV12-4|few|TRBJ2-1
CATWGLGGGGSYNEQFF
TGTGCCACCTGGGGACTGGGGGGGGGAGGGTCCTACAATGAGCAGTTCTTC
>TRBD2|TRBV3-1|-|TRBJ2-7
CASSNLLAGGPGEQYF
TGTGCCAGCAGCAACTTACTAGCGGGGGGGCCGGGTGAGCAGTACTTC
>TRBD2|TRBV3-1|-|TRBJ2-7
CASSLGTTSYEQYF
TGTGCCAGCAGTCTCGGGACTACCTCCTACGAGCAGTACTTC
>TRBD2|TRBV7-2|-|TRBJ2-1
CASSFSGVNYNEQFF
TGTGCCAGCAGCTTTAGCGGGGTTAACTACAATGAGCAGTTCTTC
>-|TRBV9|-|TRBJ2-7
CASSSRGNSYEQYF
TGTGCCAGCAGCTCTCGGGGCAATTCGTACGAGCAGTACTTC
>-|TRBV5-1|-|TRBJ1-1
CASSPQSQGEAFF
TGCGCCAGCAGCCCTCAGTCCCAAGGGGAGGCTTTCTTT
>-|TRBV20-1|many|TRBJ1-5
CSAREGGQPQHF
TGCAGTGCTAGAGAAGGGGGGCAGCCCCAGCATTTT
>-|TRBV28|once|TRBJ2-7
CASSFGAGYEQYF
TGTGCCAGCAGTTTCGGGGCGGGCTACGAGCAGTACTTC
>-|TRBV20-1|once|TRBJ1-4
CSASRRDDEKLFF
TGCAGTGCTAGCCGCAGGGATGATGAAAAACTGTTTTTT
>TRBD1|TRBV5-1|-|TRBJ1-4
CASSFGTGLEKLFF
TGCGCCAGCAGCTTCGGGACAGGTTTGGAGAAACTGTTTTTT
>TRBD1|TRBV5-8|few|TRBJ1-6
CASSFRDRGRNSPLHF
TGTGCCAGCAGCTTTCGGGACAGGGGGCGGAATTCACCCCTCCACTTT
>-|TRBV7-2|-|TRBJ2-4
CASSALSPGKNIQYF
TGTGCCAGCAGCGCCCTATCCCCAGGGAAAAACATTCAGTACTTC
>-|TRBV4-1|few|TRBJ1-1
CASSQDDGGATEAFF
TGCGCCAGCAGCCAAGATGATGGGGGAGCCACTGAAGCTTTCTTT
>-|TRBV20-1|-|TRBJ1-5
CSARDVRKLNQPQHF
TGCAGTGCTAGAGATGTTCGGAAGCTAAATCAGCCCCAGCATTTT
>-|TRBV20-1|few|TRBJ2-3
CSASGASPDTQYF
TGCAGTGCTAGTGGGGCTAGTCCGGATACGCAGTATTTT
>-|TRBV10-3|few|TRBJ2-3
CAIRLGEAVTQYF
TGTGCCATCAGGCTGGGGGAGGCAGTTACGCAGTATTTT
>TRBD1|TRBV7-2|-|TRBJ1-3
CASSPRQGKGNTIYF
TGTGCCAGCAGCCCCCGACAGGGAAAAGGAAACACCATATATTTT
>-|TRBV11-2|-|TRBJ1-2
CASSPFGAGPWGSGYTF
TGTGCCAGCAGCCCCTTCGGCGCGGGCCCGTGGGGATCCGGCTACACCTTC